This TCR beta chain was recorded in a study of T cell changes during pregnancy in multiple sclerosis. The assay was immunoSEQ multiplex PCR, and TCRdb's table has in-frame clones only and misses some. This table has approximately 52,000 clones, approximately 92% appearing once. Germline V gene data show CDR1 as SQVTM and CDR2 as ANQGSEA. V gave up 2 bases and J gave up 8 bases; unmatched junction bases: 11. The CDR3 totals 14 residues. The chain recombines TRBV29-1 with TRBJ1-2, with TRBD1 matching over 7 bases. The specimen was CD4+ T cells from peripheral blood mononuclear cells, collected in the third trimester of pregnancy. The source of this sequence is a female donor with multiple sclerosis, enrolled in a pregnancy study. CDR3 nucleotide sequence: TGCAGCGTTGAATGGGACAGTGACCTAGGAGGCTACACCTTC. Translated, it gives CSVEWDSDLGGYTF.